These 24 T cell receptor beta chains originate from one sample sequenced in a study of regulatory T cells in long-lasting Graves disease. The time point denotes: newly diagnosed GD, antithyroid drugs for less than 3 months. TCR sequences were obtained from RNA taken from PBMCs. Arm-PCR of CDR3 regions with iRepertoire HTBI primers generated TCR beta libraries. One entry per CDR3 protein, called by TCRdb with MiXCR from the multiplex PCR reads. The sample includes about 620,000 distinct CDR3 sequences, roughly 15% of them seen just once. These data were also reused for a study on T cells in Graves' hyperthyroidism and ophthalmopathy.

Material: peripheral blood mononuclear cells (PBMCs), obtained at new diagnosis, from a patient treated with antithyroid drugs. Every receptor here comes from a woman aged 25 to 39 with Graves disease.

The chain links TRBV7-2 to TRBJ1-4, with D unresolved. The length of the CDR3 is 14 residues. V dropped 2 bases and J dropped 7 bases, with 11 bases sitting between them. CDR1 and CDR2 from the germline V gene are SGHTA and FQGNSA. The CDR3 protein is CASSLQPGSEKLFF. The CDR3 region has the DNA TGTGCCAGCAGCTTACAGCCGGGGTCTGAAAAACTGTTTTTT.

This clonotype was picked up a small number of times. This chain links TRBV27 with TRBJ2-7, with a possible D match to TRBD1 (6 bases). Germline V gene data show CDR1 as MNHEY and CDR2 as SMNVEV (reference sequence). Between the trimmed V and J ends, which lost 3 bases and 7 bases, there was a span of 19 bases. There are 15 residues in the CDR3. The CDR3 spells CASSLGASKGGEQYF. The CDR3, as DNA: TGTGCCAGCAGTTTGGGGGCCTCAAAAGGGGGTGAGCAGTACTTC.

The rearrangement joins TRBV6-2 or TRBV6-3 to TRBJ2-7, with D possibly matching TRBD2 (6 bases). Germline V lookup: CDR1 MNHEY, CDR2 SVGEGT. The CDR3 consists of 15 residues. V lost 6 bases, J lost 1 base, and 16 bases lay in between. Here the CDR3 DNA reads TGTGCCAGCAGCTCGGGAGATGCCAGATCCTACGAGCAGTACTTC. This codes for CASSSGDARSYEQYF.

This clonotype was seen ten or more times. The chain uses TRBV12-3 or TRBV12-4 and TRBJ1-6, with 7 bases lining up with TRBD1. The CDR3 runs 15 residues. The V segment lost 6 bases and the J segment 6 bases; nucleotides outside the gene matches: 8. The CDR3 DNA reads as TGTGCCAGCAGCGCCCGACAGGGTGGTAATTCACCCCTCCACTTT. Its protein product is CASSARQGGNSPLHF.

This clonotype was seen a few times. CDR3 residues: CASSQGQGRLAGGGTQYF. The CDR3 DNA reads as TGTGCCAGCAGCCAAGGACAGGGGAGACTAGCGGGAGGGGGTACGCAGTATTTT. This sequence joins TRBV5-5 and TRBJ2-3; 14 nucleotides align to TRBD2. CDR1 is SGHKS, CDR2 YYEKEE, per germline (reference sequence). The V gene end was trimmed by 4 bases and the J gene end by 8 bases; junction bases not matched to a gene: 15. This CDR3 is built from 18 residues.

This clonotype was seen ten or more times. The chain joins TRBV20-1 to TRBJ1-1; D is perhaps TRBD1 (5 bases). Trimming shortened V by 5 bases and J by 5 bases, and 12 bases separated the two germline ends. CDR1 DFQATT and CDR2 SNEGSKA come from the germline V gene (reference sequence). This CDR3 has 12 residues. Written as DNA, the CDR3 is TGCAGTGCTCCGGGACCAGCGACTGAAGCTTTCTTT. This codes for CSAPGPATEAFF.

This chain connects TRBV19 to TRBJ2-3; TRBD1 might be the D (5 bases). This CDR3 region has 16 residues. The V end was cut by 3 bases, the J end by 3 bases, with 16 bases between. Germline CDR1 is LNHDA and CDR2 is SQIVND (reference sequence). DNA of the CDR3: TGTGCCAGTAGTATGTCGGGCAGGGTGCGTACAGATACGCAGTATTTT. Its translation: CASSMSGRVRTDTQYF.

This sequence joins TRBV3-1 and TRBJ2-7; no definite D call. Germline V gene lookup returns CDR1 LGHDT and CDR2 YNNKEL (reference sequence). Trimming stripped 2 bases from V and 5 bases from J, with 22 bases between. This CDR3 comprises 17 residues. CDR3 protein: CASSQHLGQESRDEQYF. The CDR3 DNA reads as TGTGCCAGCAGCCAACACTTAGGTCAGGAGTCGAGAGACGAGCAGTACTTC.

The table lists this clonotype with a few counts. The chain is built from TRBV9 and TRBJ2-3; D is uncertain. Germline V gives CDR1 SGDLS, CDR2 YYNGEE. Trimming pared 3 bases from V and 4 bases from J, leaving 15 bases between. The CDR3 spans 15 residues. The CDR3 DNA is TGTGCCAGCAGCGCCCCAGTAGGTTCGGCAGATACGCAGTATTTT. The encoded protein is CASSAPVGSADTQYF.

A few counts support this clonotype. The J gene is TRBJ2-7, the V gene TRBV6-5, with 7 positions matching TRBD2. The germline V gene encodes CDR1 MNHEY and CDR2 SVGAGI. The CDR3 covers 15 residues. The ends lost 3 bases at V and 3 bases at J; junction bases unmatched: 8. This CDR3 is CASSYTGGSLYEQYF. The DNA of the CDR3 is TGTGCCAGCAGTTATACAGGCGGGAGTCTCTACGAGCAGTACTTC.

This clonotype was detected only a few times. V is TRBV3-1 and J is TRBJ1-1; D may be TRBD1 (5 bases). Looked up from germline, CDR1 is LGHDT and CDR2 is YNNKEL (reference sequence). V lost 3 bases to trimming and J lost 5 bases, with 28 bases between them. The CDR3 runs to 19 residues. CDR3 coding DNA: TGTGCCAGCAGCCAGGGACCCCCCGCAATTCGGACAACCCGAACTGAAGCTTTCTTT. The encoded protein is CASSQGPPAIRTTRTEAFF. Based on the CDR3 plus reference TRBV3-1 and TRBJ1-1, the full variable domain is DTAVSQTPKYLVTQMGNDKSIKCEQNLGHDTMYWYKQDSKKFLKIMFSYNNKELIINETVPNRFSPKSPDKAHLNLHINSLELGDSAVYFCASSQGPPAIRTTRTEAFFGQGTRLTVV.

Many counts were recorded for this clonotype. V usage is TRBV2 and J usage is TRBJ2-7, with TRBD2 matching over 10 bases. V was pared by 6 bases and J by 4 bases, with 18 bases of the junction left unmatched. CDR3 length equals 18 residues. Germline V lookup: CDR1 SNHLY, CDR2 FYNNEI. DNA for the CDR3: TGTGCCAGCAGAAGGACTAGCGGCACGGAATCACTTAAATACGAGCAGTACTTC. Its protein is CASRRTSGTESLKYEQYF.

This clonotype has a count of ten or more. The chain recombines TRBV19 with TRBJ2-1; D is perhaps TRBD1 (5 bases). CDR3 length equals 18 residues. Per the germline V gene, CDR1 is LNHDA and CDR2 is SQIVND (reference sequence). V was cut by 3 bases and J by 5 bases, with 23 bases left in between. In nucleotides, the CDR3 is TGTGCCAGTAGTATGAGGCTTAGGGCAAAGGGGTCACACAATGAGCAGTTCTTC. Its translation is CASSMRLRAKGSHNEQFF.

This clonotype appeared many times. This rearrangement joins TRBV6-1 to TRBJ2-6; D is undetermined. CDR3 length: 15 amino acids. Germline CDR1 and CDR2: MNHNS and SASEGT. V was shortened by 4 bases and J by 1 base, with 8 bases between the two germline ends. Written as DNA, the CDR3 is TGTGCCAGCAGTGGGGCAGCTTCTGGGGCCAACGTCCTGACTTTC. Its protein product is CASSGAASGANVLTF.

A remark on this clonotype: It may be a read error: a sequence one base away is much more abundant. This chain uses TRBV20-1 with TRBJ2-1; no clear D. Germline V gene lookup returns CDR1 DFQATT and CDR2 SNEGSKA (reference sequence). V was clipped by 8 bases and J by 4 bases, with 9 bases between them. The CDR3 runs 11 residues. The CDR3 bases are TGCAGTATGACCATGTACAATGAGCAGTTCTTC. It codes for CSMTMYNEQFF.

This clonotype was observed at least ten times. The chain is built from TRBV18 and TRBJ2-1, with D uncertain. The V end lost 3 bases, the J end lost 0 bases, and 9 bases lay between the germline ends. Germline values: CDR1 KGHSH, CDR2 LQKENI. The CDR3 sequence is 15 residues long. The CDR3 DNA is TGTGCCAGCTCACCCTCAGGAGCCTCCTACAATGAGCAGTTCTTC. Its protein product is CASSPSGASYNEQFF.

The chain uses TRBV9 and TRBJ2-5; D perhaps matches TRBD2 (6 bases). Looked up from germline, CDR1 is SGDLS and CDR2 is YYNGEE. The CDR3 runs 16 residues. Trimming took 7 bases from V and 4 from J, leaving 23 bases between them. The CDR3 DNA is TGTGCCAGCTCACCTAGGACCGGGCACGGGGGAGAGACCCAGTACTTC. It codes for CASSPRTGHGGETQYF. The full variable domain, completed using reference TRBV9 and TRBJ2-5, is DSGVTQTPKHLITATGQRVTLRCSPRSGDLSVYWYQQSLDQGLQFLIQYYNGEERAKGNILERFSAQQFPDLHSELNLSSLELGDSALYFCASSPRTGHGGETQYFGPGTRLLVL.

This clonotype was counted at least ten times. This rearrangement joins TRBV2 to TRBJ2-5; D is perhaps TRBD1 (6 bases). Germline CDR1 SNHLY, CDR2 FYNNEI. Deletions cut 2 bases from V and 3 bases from J, with 10 bases between. This CDR3 is 14 amino acids long. CDR3 sequence (DNA): TGTGCCAGCAGTGAAACAGGGTTGGAAGAGACCCAGTACTTC. Protein product: CASSETGLEETQYF.

In this sample, this clonotype turned up many times. The genes are TRBV28 and TRBJ2-5; 12 nucleotides line up with TRBD1. V lost 5 bases, J lost 5 bases, and 9 bases stayed unmatched. CDR3 size: 16 residues. Germline CDR1 is MDHEN and CDR2 is SYDVKM. The CDR3 here is CASSTSGQGARETQYF. The CDR3 nucleotides read TGTGCCAGCAGTACCTCGGGACAGGGGGCCCGGGAGACCCAGTACTTC. Complete variable domain (other parts from reference TRBV28 and TRBJ2-5): DVKVTQSSRYLVKRTGEKVFLECVQDMDHENMFWYRQDPGLGLRLIYFSYDVKMKEKGDIPEGYSVSREKKERFSLILESASTNQTSMYLCASSTSGQGARETQYFGPGTRLLVL.

The V gene is TRBV9, the J gene TRBJ2-7, with D perhaps matching TRBD1 or TRBD2 (6 bases each). This CDR3 contains 14 residues. The germline V gene encodes CDR1 SGDLS and CDR2 YYNGEE. V lost 0 bases, J lost 4 bases, and 11 bases lay in between. The DNA for the CDR3 is TGTGCCAGCAGCGTAGAGGGGGGCGGATACGAGCAGTACTTC. As protein: CASSVEGGGYEQYF.

This clonotype was counted ten times or more. The rearrangement joins TRBV7-2 to TRBJ1-5; D remains ambiguous. Per the germline V gene, CDR1 is SGHTA and CDR2 is FQGNSA. The CDR3 loop spans 12 amino acids. Trimming took 2 bases from V and 6 from J, leaving 5 bases between them. CDR3 coding DNA: TGTGCCAGCAGCTTAAACGGTCAGCCCCAGCATTTT. Its translation is CASSLNGQPQHF.

This clonotype was counted ten times or more. The chain couples TRBV20-1 to TRBJ2-5, with a possible D match to TRBD2 (6 bases). Trimming removed 6 bases from V and 5 bases from J, with 16 bases in between. The CDR3 extends over 13 amino acids. Germline lookup yields CDR1 DFQATT and CDR2 SNEGSKA (reference sequence). This CDR3 reads CSAIYIGRETQYF. The CDR3 region has the DNA TGCAGTGCAATCTATATAGGGAGGGAGACCCAGTACTTC.

As to this clonotype: A much bigger clone sits one base away, suggesting this may be a read error. This chain links TRBV29-1 with TRBJ2-5; 10 positions agree with TRBD1. Germline V lookup: CDR1 SQVTM, CDR2 ANQGSEA. The CDR3 is 13 amino acids. The CDR3 sequence is CSETTGGVETRYF. The CDR3 coding sequence is TGCAGCGAGACGACAGGGGGCGTAGAGACCCGGTACTTC.

The CDR3 sequence: CASGPGTTNEKLFF. The CDR3 DNA reads as TGTGCCAGCGGACCCGGAACAACTAATGAAAAACTGTTTTTT. The chain joins TRBV19 to TRBJ1-4, with no clear D. This CDR3 is 14 amino acids long. CDR1 and CDR2 (germline): LNHDA, SQIVND (reference sequence). Deletions cut 9 bases from V and 0 bases from J, with 11 bases between.